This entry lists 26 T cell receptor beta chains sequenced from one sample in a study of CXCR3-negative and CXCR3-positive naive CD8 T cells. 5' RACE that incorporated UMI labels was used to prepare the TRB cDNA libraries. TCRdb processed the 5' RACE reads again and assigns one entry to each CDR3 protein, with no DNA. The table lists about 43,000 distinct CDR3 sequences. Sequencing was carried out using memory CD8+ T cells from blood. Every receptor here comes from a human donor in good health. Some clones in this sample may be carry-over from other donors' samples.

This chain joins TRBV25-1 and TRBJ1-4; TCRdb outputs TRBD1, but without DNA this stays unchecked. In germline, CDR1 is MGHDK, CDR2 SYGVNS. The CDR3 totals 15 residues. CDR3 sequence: CASSAGQGTNEKLFF.

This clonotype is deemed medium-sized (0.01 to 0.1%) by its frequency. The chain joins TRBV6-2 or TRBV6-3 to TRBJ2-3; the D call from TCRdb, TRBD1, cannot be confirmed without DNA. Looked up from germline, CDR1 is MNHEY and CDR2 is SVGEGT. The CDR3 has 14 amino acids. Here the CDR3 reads CASSYGGGPDTQYF.

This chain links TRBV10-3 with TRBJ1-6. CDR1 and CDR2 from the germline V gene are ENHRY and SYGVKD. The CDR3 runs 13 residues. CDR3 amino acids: CAISESENSPLHF.

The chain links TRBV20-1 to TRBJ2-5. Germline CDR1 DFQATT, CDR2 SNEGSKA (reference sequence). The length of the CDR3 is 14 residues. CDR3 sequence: CSAREADPQETQYF.

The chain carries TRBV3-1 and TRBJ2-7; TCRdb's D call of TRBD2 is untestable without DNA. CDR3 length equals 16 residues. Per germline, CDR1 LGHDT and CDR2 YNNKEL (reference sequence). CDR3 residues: CASSQPTRTSSYEQYF.

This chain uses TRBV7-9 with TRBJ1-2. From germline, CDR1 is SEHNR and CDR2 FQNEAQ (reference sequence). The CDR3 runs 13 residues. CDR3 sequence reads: CASSLEVNYGYTF.

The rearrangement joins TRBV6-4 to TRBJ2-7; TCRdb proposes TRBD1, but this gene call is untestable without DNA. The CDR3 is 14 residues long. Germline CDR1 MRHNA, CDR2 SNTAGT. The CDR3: CASSERTGGYEQYF.

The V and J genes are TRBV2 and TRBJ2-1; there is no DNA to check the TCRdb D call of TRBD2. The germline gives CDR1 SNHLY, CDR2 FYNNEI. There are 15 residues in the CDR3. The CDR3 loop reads CASSVTGGNHNEQFF.

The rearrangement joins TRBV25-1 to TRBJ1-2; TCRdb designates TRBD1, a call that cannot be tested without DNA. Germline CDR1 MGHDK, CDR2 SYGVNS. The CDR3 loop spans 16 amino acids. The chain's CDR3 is CASSGGGPTNLYGYTF.

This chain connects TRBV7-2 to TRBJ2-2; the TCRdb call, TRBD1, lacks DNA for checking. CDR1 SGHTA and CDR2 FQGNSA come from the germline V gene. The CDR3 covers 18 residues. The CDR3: CASSPGHHRGGGPGELFF. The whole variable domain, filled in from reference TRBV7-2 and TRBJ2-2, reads GAGVSQSPSNKVTEKGKDVELRCDPISGHTALYWYRQSLGQGLEFLIYFQGNSAPDKSGLPSDRFSAERTGGSVSTLTIQRTQQEDSAVYLCASSPGHHRGGGPGELFFGEGSRLTVL.

The CDR3 reads CASSYTSDRGTNEKLFF. This chain connects TRBV6-6 to TRBJ1-4; the TRBD1 assignment by TCRdb is unverifiable without DNA. The CDR3 is made up of 17 amino acids. Germline V gene lookup returns CDR1 MNHNY and CDR2 SVGAGI (reference sequence).

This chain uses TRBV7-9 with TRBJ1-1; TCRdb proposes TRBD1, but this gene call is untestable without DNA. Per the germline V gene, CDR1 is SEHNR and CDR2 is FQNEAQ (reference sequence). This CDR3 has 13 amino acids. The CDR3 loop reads CATTAEGRTEAFF. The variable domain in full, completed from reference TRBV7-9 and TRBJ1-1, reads DTGVSQNPRHKITKRGQNVTFRCDPISEHNRLYWYRQTLGQGPEFLTYFQNEAQLEKSRLLSDRFSAERPKGSFSTLEIQRTEQGDSAMYLCATTAEGRTEAFFGQGTRLTVV.

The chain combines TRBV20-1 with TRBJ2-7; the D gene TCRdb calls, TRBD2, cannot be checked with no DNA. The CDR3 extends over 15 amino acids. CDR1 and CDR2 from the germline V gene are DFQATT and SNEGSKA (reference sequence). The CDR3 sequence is CSAPQVRGLGYEQYF.

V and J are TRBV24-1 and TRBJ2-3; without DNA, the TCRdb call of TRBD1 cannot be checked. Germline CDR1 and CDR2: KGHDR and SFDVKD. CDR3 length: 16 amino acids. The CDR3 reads CATSDFGGTSTDTQYF.

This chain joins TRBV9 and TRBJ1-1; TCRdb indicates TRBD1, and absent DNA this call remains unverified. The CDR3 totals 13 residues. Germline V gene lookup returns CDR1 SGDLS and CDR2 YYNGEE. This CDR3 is CASSDTGGTEAFF. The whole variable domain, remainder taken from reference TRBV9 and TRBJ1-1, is DSGVTQTPKHLITATGQRVTLRCSPRSGDLSVYWYQQSLDQGLQFLIQYYNGEERAKGNILERFSAQQFPDLHSELNLSSLELGDSALYFCASSDTGGTEAFFGQGTRLTVV.

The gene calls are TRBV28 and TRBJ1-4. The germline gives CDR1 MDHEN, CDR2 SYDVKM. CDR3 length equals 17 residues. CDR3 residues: CASSYPVTGIEEEKLFF. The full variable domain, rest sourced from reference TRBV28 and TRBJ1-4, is DVKVTQSSRYLVKRTGEKVFLECVQDMDHENMFWYRQDPGLGLRLIYFSYDVKMKEKGDIPEGYSVSREKKERFSLILESASTNQTSMYLCASSYPVTGIEEEKLFFGSGTQLSVL.

This CDR3 is CSARDYLGTSGGADTGELFF. The chain joins TRBV20-1 to TRBJ2-2; TCRdb lists TRBD2, though no DNA is available to test this call. The germline V gene encodes CDR1 DFQATT and CDR2 SNEGSKA (reference sequence). The CDR3 is 20 amino acids.

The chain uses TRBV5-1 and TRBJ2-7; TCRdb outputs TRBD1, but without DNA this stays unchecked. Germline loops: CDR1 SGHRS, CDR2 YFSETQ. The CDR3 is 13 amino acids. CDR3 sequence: CASSLETAYEQYF.

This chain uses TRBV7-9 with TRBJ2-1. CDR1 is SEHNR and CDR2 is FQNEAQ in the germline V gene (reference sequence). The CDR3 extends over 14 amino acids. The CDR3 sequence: CASSLGGSYNEQFF.

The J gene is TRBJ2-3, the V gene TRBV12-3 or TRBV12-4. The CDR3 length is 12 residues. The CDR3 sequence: CASSLNPDTQYF.

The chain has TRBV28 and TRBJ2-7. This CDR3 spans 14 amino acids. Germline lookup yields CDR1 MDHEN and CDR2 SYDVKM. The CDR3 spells CDSRPTGPLYEQYF.

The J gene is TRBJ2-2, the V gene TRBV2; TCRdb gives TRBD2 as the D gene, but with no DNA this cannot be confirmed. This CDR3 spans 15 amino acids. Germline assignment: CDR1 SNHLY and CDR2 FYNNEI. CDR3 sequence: CASSAGLVNTGELFF. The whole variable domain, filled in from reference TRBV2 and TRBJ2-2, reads EPEVTQTPSHQVTQMGQEVILRCVPISNHLYFYWYRQILGQKVEFLVSFYNNEISEKSEIFDDQFSVERPDGSNFTLKIRSTKLEDSAMYFCASSAGLVNTGELFFGEGSRLTVL.

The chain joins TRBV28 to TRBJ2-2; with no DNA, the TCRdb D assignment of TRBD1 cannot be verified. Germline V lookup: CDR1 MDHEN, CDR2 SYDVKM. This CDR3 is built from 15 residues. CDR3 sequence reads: CASSLSHGGRGELFF.

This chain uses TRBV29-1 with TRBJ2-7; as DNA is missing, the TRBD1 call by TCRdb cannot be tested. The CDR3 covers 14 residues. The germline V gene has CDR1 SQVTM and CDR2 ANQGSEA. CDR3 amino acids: CSVKTGQGGAEQYF.

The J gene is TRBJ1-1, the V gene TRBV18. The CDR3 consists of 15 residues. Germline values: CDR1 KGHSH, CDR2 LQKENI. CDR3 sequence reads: CASSPLGEVNTEAFF.

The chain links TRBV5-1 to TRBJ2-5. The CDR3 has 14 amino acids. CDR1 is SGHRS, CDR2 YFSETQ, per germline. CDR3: CASSLDTEKETQYF.